This paragraph reports one T cell receptor beta chain. Which antigen it targets is not known. The sample holds no much larger clone one base away, and base qualities are not on file. These data come from a study of technical replicates of blood from a few donors listed by TCRdb under 2017. To prepare the library, the immunoSEQ multiplex PCR assay was applied. The source is immuneACCESS, and TCRdb retained only in-frame sequences with V and J called. Part of the clones is not carried over; for the studies checked, unresolved V genes explain less than half of this, and the remainder is unexplained. The sample table contains tens of thousands of clones; only one count was recorded for around nine tenths of them. The top ten hold 4.6% of the sample. The CDR3 goes from the cysteine to the phenylalanine over 11 residues. Only CDR3 DNA is held: 33 bases, read in frame from base 1. V is cut by 5 bases and J by 9 bases, and the space between the germline ends is 9 bases. CDR1 and CDR2, looked up from the germline V gene, are SGHNT and YENEEA.

Sequenced material: PBMCs. This TCR was recovered from a human donor in good health. Some clones in this sample may be carry-over from other donors' samples. This chain joins TRBV11-3 to TRBJ2-3; TRBD1 is possibly the D segment (5 matching bases). The CDR3 corresponds to CASSADKTQYF. The sequence in DNA is TGTGCCAGCAGCGCGGACAAAACGCAGTATTTT. Beyond the CDR3, the reference TRBV11-3 and TRBJ2-3 genes provide the residues; the full variable domain reads: EAGVVQSPRYKIIEKKQPVAFWCNPISGHNTLYWYLQNLGQGPELLIRYENEEAVDDSQLPKDRFSAERLKGVDSTLKIQPAELGDSAVYLCASSADKTQYFGPGTRLTVL.